This T cell receptor beta chain was captured in a study of blood T cell repertoires in COVID-19. About the research overall: PBMCs, B-cell-depleted T cells, or T cells were the source of the cDNA or gDNA that made up the material.

With regard to this clone: At one end the junction does not follow the germline gene, possibly because of a read error.

Germline V gene data show CDR1 as MGHRA and CDR2 as YSYEKL. This CDR3 has 16 amino acids. Original analysis: Reference gene primers were amplified, and this amplification served to estimate nucleated cell counts. Sequenced by immunoSEQ multiplex PCR; TCRdb stores in-frame clones only, minus some. V, J and clone size were drawn from that table, and D and trimming were deduced from the DNA. The sample carries around 180,000 clones, approximately 88% recorded once. This sequence originates from a woman aged 30 to 39 with acute or convalescent COVID-19. This rearrangement joins TRBV4-1 to TRBJ2-4; D gene ambiguous. The sequenced sample consisted of peripheral blood. CDR3 region: CASRSYSGEAKNIQHF. DNA for the CDR3: TGCGCCAGCAGGAGTTATTCTGGTGAGGCCAAAAACATTCAGCACTTC.